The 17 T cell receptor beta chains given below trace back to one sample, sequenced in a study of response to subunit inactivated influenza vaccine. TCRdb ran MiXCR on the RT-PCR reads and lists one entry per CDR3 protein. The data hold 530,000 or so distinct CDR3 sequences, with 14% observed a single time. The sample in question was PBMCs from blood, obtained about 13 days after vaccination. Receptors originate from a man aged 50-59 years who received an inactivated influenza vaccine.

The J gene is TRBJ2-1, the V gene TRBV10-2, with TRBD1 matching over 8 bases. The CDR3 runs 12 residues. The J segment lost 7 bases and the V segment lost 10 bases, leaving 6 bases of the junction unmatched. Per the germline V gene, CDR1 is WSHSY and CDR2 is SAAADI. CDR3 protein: CAIDRGWNEQFF. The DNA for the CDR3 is TGCGCCATAGACAGGGGTTGGAATGAGCAGTTCTTC.

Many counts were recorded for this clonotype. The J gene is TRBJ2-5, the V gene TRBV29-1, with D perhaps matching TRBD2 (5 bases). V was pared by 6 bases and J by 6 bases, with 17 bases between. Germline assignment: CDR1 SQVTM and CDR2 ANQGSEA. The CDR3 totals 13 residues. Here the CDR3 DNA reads TGCAGCGTGCCAATCGGGGTCGCACAGACCCAGTACTTC. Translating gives CSVPIGVAQTQYF.

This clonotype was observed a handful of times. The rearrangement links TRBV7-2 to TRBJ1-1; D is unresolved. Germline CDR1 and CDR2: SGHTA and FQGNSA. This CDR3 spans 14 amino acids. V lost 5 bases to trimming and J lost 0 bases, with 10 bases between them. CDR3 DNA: TGTGCCAGCAGCGCCCGGAACATGAACACTGAAGCTTTCTTT. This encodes CASSARNMNTEAFF.

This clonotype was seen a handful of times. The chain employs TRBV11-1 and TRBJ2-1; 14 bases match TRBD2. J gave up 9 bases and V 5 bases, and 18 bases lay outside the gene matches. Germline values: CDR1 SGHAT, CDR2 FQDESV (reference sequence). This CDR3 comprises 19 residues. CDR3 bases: TGTGCCAGCAGCACGGGGCGGGGGCTCCCGGGACTAGCGGGAGTTGAGCAGTTCTTC. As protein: CASSTGRGLPGLAGVEQFF.

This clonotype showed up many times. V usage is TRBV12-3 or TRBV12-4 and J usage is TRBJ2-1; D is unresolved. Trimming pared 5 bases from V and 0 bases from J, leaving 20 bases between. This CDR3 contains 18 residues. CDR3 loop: CASSHPRDTESSYNEQFF. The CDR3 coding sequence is TGTGCCAGCAGTCATCCCCGAGATACGGAAAGCTCCTACAATGAGCAGTTCTTC.

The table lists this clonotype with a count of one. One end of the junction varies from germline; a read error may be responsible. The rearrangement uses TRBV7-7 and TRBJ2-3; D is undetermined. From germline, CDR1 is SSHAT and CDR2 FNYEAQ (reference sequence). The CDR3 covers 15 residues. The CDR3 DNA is TGTGCTAGCAGCTTAAGCGATTCTAGCACAGATACGCAGTATTTT. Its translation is CASSLSDSSTDTQYF.

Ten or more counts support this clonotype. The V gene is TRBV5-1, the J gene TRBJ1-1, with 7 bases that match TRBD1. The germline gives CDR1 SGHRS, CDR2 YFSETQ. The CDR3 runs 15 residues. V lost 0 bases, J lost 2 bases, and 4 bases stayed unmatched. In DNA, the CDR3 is TGCGCCAGCAGCTTGGCGGGGACAGCAAACACTGAAGCTTTCTTT. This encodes CASSLAGTANTEAFF.

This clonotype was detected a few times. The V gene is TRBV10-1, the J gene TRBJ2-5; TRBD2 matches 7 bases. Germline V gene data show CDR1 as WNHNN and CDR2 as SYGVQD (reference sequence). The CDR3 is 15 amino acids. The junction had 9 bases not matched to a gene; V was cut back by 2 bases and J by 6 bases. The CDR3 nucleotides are TGCGCCAGCAGTGAGGTATCGGGGGGTCTGAAGACCCAGTACTTC. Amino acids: CASSEVSGGLKTQYF.

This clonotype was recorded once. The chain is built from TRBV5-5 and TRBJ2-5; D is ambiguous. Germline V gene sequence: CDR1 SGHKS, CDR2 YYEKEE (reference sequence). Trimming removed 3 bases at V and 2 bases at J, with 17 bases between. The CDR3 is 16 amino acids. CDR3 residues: CASSWAPGLIQETQYF. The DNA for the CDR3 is TGTGCCAGCAGCTGGGCCCCCGGGCTTATACAAGAGACCCAGTACTTC.

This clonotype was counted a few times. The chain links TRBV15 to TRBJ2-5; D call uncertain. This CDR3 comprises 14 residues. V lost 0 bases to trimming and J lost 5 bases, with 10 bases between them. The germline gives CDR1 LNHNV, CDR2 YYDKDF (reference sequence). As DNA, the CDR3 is TGTGCCACCAGCAGAGATCGGACCCTTGAGACCCAGTACTTC. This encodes CATSRDRTLETQYF.

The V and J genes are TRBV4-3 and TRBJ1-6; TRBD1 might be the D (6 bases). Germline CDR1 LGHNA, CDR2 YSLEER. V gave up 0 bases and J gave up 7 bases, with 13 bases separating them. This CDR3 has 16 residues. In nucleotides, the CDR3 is TGCGCCAGCAGCCAAGAATTAGGGCAGGGGAATTCACCCCTCCACTTT. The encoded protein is CASSQELGQGNSPLHF.

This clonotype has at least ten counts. The CDR3 coding sequence is TGTGCCAGCAGTTTAAGACAGGGTAATCAGCCCCAGCATTTT. Translation: CASSLRQGNQPQHF. The chain has TRBV12-3 or TRBV12-4 and TRBJ1-5; 7 bases line up with TRBD1. The V and J ends lost 2 bases and 4 bases, in that order; junction bases with no gene match: 2. This CDR3 contains 14 residues.

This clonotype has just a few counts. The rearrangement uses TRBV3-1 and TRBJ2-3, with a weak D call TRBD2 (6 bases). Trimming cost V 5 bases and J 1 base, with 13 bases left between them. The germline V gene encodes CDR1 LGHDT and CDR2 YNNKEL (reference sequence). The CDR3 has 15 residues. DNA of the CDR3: TGTGCCAGCAGCAATTCCGGGACTCGCACAGATACGCAGTATTTT. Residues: CASSNSGTRTDTQYF.

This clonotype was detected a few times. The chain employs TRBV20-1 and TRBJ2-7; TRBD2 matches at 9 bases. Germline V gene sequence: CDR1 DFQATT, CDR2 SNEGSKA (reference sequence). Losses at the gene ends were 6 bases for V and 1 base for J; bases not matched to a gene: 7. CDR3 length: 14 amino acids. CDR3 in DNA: TGCAGTGCCGCGCGGGGGGGCCGATCCTACGAGCAGTACTTC. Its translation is CSAARGGRSYEQYF.

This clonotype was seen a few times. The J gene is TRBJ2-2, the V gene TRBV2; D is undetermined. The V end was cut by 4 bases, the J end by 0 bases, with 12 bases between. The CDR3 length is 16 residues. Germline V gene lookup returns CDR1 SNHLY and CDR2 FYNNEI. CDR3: CASSVGLAANTGELFF. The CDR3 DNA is TGTGCCAGCAGTGTTGGTTTAGCCGCGAACACCGGGGAGCTGTTTTTT.

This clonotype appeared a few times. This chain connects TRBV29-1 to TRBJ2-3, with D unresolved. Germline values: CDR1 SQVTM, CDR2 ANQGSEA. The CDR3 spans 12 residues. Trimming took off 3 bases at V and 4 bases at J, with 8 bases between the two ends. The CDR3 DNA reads TGCAGCGTTGAGAATGGACCAGATACGCAGTATTTT. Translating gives CSVENGPDTQYF.

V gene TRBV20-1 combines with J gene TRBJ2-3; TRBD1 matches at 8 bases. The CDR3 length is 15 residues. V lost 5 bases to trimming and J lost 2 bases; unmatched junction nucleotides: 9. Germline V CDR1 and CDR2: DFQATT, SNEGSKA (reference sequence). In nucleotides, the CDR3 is TGCAGTGCTGGACCGACAGGGGATAACACAGATACGCAGTATTTT. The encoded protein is CSAGPTGDNTDTQYF.